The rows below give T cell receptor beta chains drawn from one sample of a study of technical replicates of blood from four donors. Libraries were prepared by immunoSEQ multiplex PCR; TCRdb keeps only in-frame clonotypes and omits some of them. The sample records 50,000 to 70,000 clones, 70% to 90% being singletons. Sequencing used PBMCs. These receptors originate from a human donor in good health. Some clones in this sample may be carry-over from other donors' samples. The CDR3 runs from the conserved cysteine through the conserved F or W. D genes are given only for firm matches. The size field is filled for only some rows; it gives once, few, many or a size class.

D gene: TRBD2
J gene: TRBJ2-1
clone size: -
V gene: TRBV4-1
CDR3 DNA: TGCGCCAGCAGCGAAGTCTCAGGGGCGGGAGGAAATGAGCAGTTCTTC
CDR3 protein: CASSEVSGAGGNEQFF

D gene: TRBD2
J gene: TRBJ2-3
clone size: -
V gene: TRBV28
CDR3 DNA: TGTGCCAGCAGTTTACTTCGGACTAGCGGGGATAGCACAGATACGCAGTATTTT
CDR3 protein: CASSLLRTSGDSTDTQYF

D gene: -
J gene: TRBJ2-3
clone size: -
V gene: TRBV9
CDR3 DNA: TGTGCCAGCAGCGTAGAAGAGGGAAATACGCAGTATTTT
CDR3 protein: CASSVEEGNTQYF

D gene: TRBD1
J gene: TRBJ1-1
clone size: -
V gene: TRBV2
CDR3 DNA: TGTGCCAGCAGTGAGTTACAGGGGTACACTGAAGCTTTCTTT
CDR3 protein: CASSELQGYTEAFF

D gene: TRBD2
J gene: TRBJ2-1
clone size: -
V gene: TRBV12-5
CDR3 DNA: TGTGCTAGACCTCGACTAGCGGAGCACAATGAGCAGTTCTTC
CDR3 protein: CARPRLAEHNEQFF

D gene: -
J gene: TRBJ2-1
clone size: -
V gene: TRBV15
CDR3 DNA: TGTGCCACCAGCAGTATCTCCGGACAAACGGAGTTCTTC
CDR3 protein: CATSSISGQTEFF

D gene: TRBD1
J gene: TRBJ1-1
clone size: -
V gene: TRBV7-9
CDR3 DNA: TGTGCCAGCAGCTCATCGACAGGGGGTGTTACTGAAGCTTTCTTT
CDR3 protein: CASSSSTGGVTEAFF

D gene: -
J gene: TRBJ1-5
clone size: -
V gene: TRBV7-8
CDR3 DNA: TGTGCCAGCAGCTTAGCAGGAGATCGATCATCGCCCCAGCATTTT
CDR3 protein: CASSLAGDRSSPQHF

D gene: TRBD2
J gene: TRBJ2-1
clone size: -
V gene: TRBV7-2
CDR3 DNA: TGTGCCAGCAGCACCACGACTAGCGGGGGGGCTGGTGAGCAGTTCTTC
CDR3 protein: CASSTTTSGGAGEQFF

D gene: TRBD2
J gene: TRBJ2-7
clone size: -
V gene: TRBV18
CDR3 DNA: TGTGCCAGCTCCCGGACCAGTGGGGAGGGGAAAAATAGCTACGAGCAGTACTTC
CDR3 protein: CASSRTSGEGKNSYEQYF

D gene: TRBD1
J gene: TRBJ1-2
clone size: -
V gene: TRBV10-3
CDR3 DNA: TGTGCCATAGGACAGGGGGAGCTATCTGGCTACACCTTC
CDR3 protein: CAIGQGELSGYTF

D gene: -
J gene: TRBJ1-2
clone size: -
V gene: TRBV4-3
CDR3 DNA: TGCGCCAGCAGCCCCCAAACATGGACAGCTTGGGGCTACACCTTC
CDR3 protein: CASSPQTWTAWGYTF

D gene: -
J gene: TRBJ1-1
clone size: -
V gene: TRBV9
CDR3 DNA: TGTGCCAGCAGCGTAGCTGCTAAGGGGTCAACTGAAGCTTTCTTT
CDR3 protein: CASSVAAKGSTEAFF

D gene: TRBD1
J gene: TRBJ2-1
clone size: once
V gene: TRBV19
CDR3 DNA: TGTGCCAGTACGGAAGTTGGGACAGGGAGACACAATGAGCAGTTCTTC
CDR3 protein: CASTEVGTGRHNEQFF

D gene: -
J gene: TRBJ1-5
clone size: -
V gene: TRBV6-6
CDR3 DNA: TGTGCCAGCAGTTCCCGATTATCCGGTCAGCCCCAGCATTTT
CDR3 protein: CASSSRLSGQPQHF

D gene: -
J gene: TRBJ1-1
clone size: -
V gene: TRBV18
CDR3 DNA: TGTGCCAGCTCCGGGGGAAAATGGACTGAAGCTTTCTTT
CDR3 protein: CASSGGKWTEAFF

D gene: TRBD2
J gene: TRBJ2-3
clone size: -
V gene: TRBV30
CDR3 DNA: TGTGCCTGGAGAGGACGACCTAGCGGGGGGGTCACAGATACGCAGTATTTT
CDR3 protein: CAWRGRPSGGVTDTQYF

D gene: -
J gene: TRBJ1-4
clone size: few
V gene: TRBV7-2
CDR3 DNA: TGTGCCAGCAGTATAGGAGTTGCAACTAATGAAAAACTGTTTTTT
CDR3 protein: CASSIGVATNEKLFF